This is a list of T cell receptor beta chains from one sample in a study of neurological immune-mediated disorders. TCRdb re-called the 5' RACE reads with MiXCR, one entry per CDR3 protein. The sample carries roughly 34,000 distinct CDR3 sequences, 4.6% recorded once. Sequenced sample: PBMCs. The receptors come from a man between 18 and 35 years old in good health. Each CDR3 is given with its conserved first and last residue. A D gene is named only where the DNA matches it firmly. Expanded clones are given a class, and other clones once, few, many or no size at all.

v_call: TRBV10-3
j_call: TRBJ2-5
d_call: .
clone_size: many
cdr3_aa: CAISRARGQQETQYF
cdr3_nt: TGTGCCATCAGTAGGGCCCGAGGACAGCAAGAGACCCAGTACTTC

v_call: TRBV12-3/TRBV12-4
j_call: TRBJ2-1
d_call: TRBD1
clone_size: many
cdr3_aa: CASSPPIRDRGDSYNEQFF
cdr3_nt: TGTGCCAGCAGTCCCCCAATCCGGGACAGGGGTGACTCCTACAATGAGCAGTTCTTC

v_call: TRBV7-9
j_call: TRBJ1-1
d_call: .
clone_size: many
cdr3_aa: CASSASGGKAFF
cdr3_nt: TGTGCCAGCAGCGCTAGTGGTGGAAAAGCTTTCTTT

v_call: TRBV20-1
j_call: TRBJ2-7
d_call: .
clone_size: many
cdr3_aa: CSAREGSYEQYF
cdr3_nt: TGCAGTGCTAGAGAAGGGTCCTACGAGCAGTACTTC

v_call: TRBV3-1
j_call: TRBJ2-2
d_call: .
clone_size: many
cdr3_aa: CASSQAGPGDTGELFF
cdr3_nt: TGTGCCAGCAGCCAAGCAGGCCCAGGGGACACCGGGGAGCTGTTTTTT

v_call: TRBV7-2
j_call: TRBJ2-2
d_call: TRBD2
clone_size: many
cdr3_aa: CASSLVAGAGELFF
cdr3_nt: TGTGCCAGCAGCTTAGTTGCGGGGGCCGGGGAGCTGTTTTTT

v_call: TRBV20-1
j_call: TRBJ1-2
d_call: TRBD1
clone_size: many
cdr3_aa: CSAAGQRINYGYTF
cdr3_nt: TGCAGTGCTGCGGGACAGAGAATTAACTATGGCTACACCTTC

v_call: TRBV6-6
j_call: TRBJ2-7
d_call: TRBD2
clone_size: many
cdr3_aa: CASSYPTSGGVNSGLEQYF
cdr3_nt: TGTGCCAGCAGTTACCCCACTAGCGGGGGGGTCAATTCAGGTCTCGAGCAGTACTTC

v_call: TRBV7-3
j_call: TRBJ2-3
d_call: .
clone_size: many
cdr3_aa: CASSSRSSTDTQYF
cdr3_nt: TGTGCCAGCAGCTCTCGGTCTAGCACAGATACGCAGTATTTT

v_call: TRBV7-2
j_call: TRBJ2-5
d_call: TRBD2
clone_size: many
cdr3_aa: CASTRGGPAGWETQYF
cdr3_nt: TGTGCCAGCACCCGGGGGGGCCCGGCGGGATGGGAGACCCAGTACTTC

v_call: TRBV6-1
j_call: TRBJ2-6
d_call: .
clone_size: many
cdr3_aa: CASSEGAGANVLTF
cdr3_nt: TGTGCCAGCAGTGAAGGTGCTGGGGCCAACGTCCTGACTTTC

v_call: TRBV20-1
j_call: TRBJ2-5
d_call: TRBD2
clone_size: many
cdr3_aa: CSASPGGKETQYF
cdr3_nt: TGCAGTGCTAGCCCGGGAGGCAAAGAGACCCAGTACTTC

v_call: TRBV11-2
j_call: TRBJ2-1
d_call: .
clone_size: many
cdr3_aa: CASSLLDGSSYNEQFF
cdr3_nt: TGTGCCAGCAGCTTACTGGACGGGAGCTCCTACAATGAGCAGTTCTTC

v_call: TRBV20-1
j_call: TRBJ2-3
d_call: .
clone_size: many
cdr3_aa: CSARDQRWTQYF
cdr3_nt: TGCAGTGCTAGGGACCAGCGGTGGACGCAGTATTTT

v_call: TRBV6-5
j_call: TRBJ2-7
d_call: .
clone_size: many
cdr3_aa: CASSYSTGGRYEQYF
cdr3_nt: TGTGCCAGCAGTTACTCGACAGGAGGGCGGTACGAGCAGTACTTC

v_call: TRBV27
j_call: TRBJ2-5
d_call: TRBD2
clone_size: many
cdr3_aa: CASITPRARTSTHPGATQYF
cdr3_nt: TGTGCCAGCATTACCCCTCGGGCGAGGACTAGCACACACCCGGGTGCGACCCAGTACTTC

v_call: TRBV6-4
j_call: TRBJ2-3
d_call: TRBD2
clone_size: many
cdr3_aa: CASSDSSGGTDTQYF
cdr3_nt: TGTGCCAGCAGTGACTCTAGCGGGGGCACAGATACGCAGTATTTT

v_call: TRBV6-2/TRBV6-3
j_call: TRBJ2-1
d_call: TRBD1
clone_size: many
cdr3_aa: CASRDTGTGYNEQFF
cdr3_nt: TGTGCCAGCAGGGACACCGGGACAGGTTACAATGAGCAGTTCTTC

v_call: TRBV7-9
j_call: TRBJ2-4
d_call: .
clone_size: many
cdr3_aa: CASSLELAKNIQYF
cdr3_nt: TGTGCCAGCAGCTTAGAACTAGCCAAAAACATTCAGTACTTC

v_call: TRBV6-6
j_call: TRBJ2-7
d_call: .
clone_size: many
cdr3_aa: CASRGYYEQYF
cdr3_nt: TGTGCCAGCAGGGGCTACTACGAGCAGTACTTC

v_call: TRBV3-1
j_call: TRBJ2-7
d_call: TRBD1
clone_size: many
cdr3_aa: CASSPTGTGEYEQYF
cdr3_nt: TGTGCCAGCAGCCCGACCGGGACAGGGGAATACGAGCAGTACTTC

v_call: TRBV18
j_call: TRBJ1-2
d_call: .
clone_size: .
cdr3_aa: CASSSRQANDGYTF
cdr3_nt: TGTGCCAGCTCGTCTCGACAGGCCAATGATGGCTACACCTTC

v_call: TRBV11-2
j_call: TRBJ2-7
d_call: TRBD1
clone_size: many
cdr3_aa: CASSLSGTGEGGYEQYF
cdr3_nt: TGTGCCAGCAGCTTATCCGGGACAGGGGAGGGGGGCTACGAGCAGTACTTC

v_call: TRBV7-2
j_call: TRBJ2-7
d_call: .
clone_size: many
cdr3_aa: CASSLALYRVSYEQYF
cdr3_nt: TGTGCCAGCAGCTTAGCGCTCTATAGGGTCTCCTACGAGCAGTACTTC

v_call: TRBV4-3
j_call: TRBJ1-4
d_call: .
clone_size: many
cdr3_aa: CASSQDLDTQGRKLFF
cdr3_nt: TGCGCCAGCAGCCAAGATCTCGACACTCAAGGGAGAAAACTGTTTTTT

v_call: TRBV5-1
j_call: TRBJ2-7
d_call: TRBD1
clone_size: many
cdr3_aa: CASSPLGQGTSYEQYF
cdr3_nt: TGCGCCAGCAGCCCGCTGGGACAGGGGACCTCCTACGAGCAGTACTTC

v_call: TRBV5-1
j_call: TRBJ2-5
d_call: .
clone_size: few
cdr3_aa: CASNGETTGTQYF
cdr3_nt: TGCGCCAGCAACGGGGAGACCACCGGAACTCAGTACTTC

v_call: TRBV30
j_call: TRBJ2-1
d_call: .
clone_size: many
cdr3_aa: CAWGQYNEQFF
cdr3_nt: TGTGCCTGGGGGCAATACAATGAGCAGTTCTTC

v_call: TRBV29-1
j_call: TRBJ2-7
d_call: .
clone_size: many
cdr3_aa: CSVSDGYEQYF
cdr3_nt: TGCAGCGTATCCGACGGCTACGAGCAGTACTTC

v_call: TRBV7-2
j_call: TRBJ2-1
d_call: .
clone_size: medium-sized
cdr3_aa: CASSLRVGGFRPEQFF
cdr3_nt: TGTGCCAGCAGCCTTCGGGTAGGTGGCTTCCGCCCTGAGCAGTTCTTC

v_call: TRBV20-1
j_call: TRBJ1-1
d_call: .
clone_size: many
cdr3_aa: CSARDYVKAFF
cdr3_nt: TGCAGTGCTAGAGATTATGTAAAAGCTTTCTTT

v_call: TRBV7-9
j_call: TRBJ2-7
d_call: .
clone_size: many
cdr3_aa: CATSKSSYEQYF
cdr3_nt: TGTGCCACCTCAAAATCCTCCTACGAGCAGTACTTC

v_call: TRBV4-1
j_call: TRBJ1-4
d_call: .
clone_size: many
cdr3_aa: CASSRRQREELFF
cdr3_nt: TGCGCCAGCAGCCGAAGACAGCGGGAGGAACTGTTTTTT

v_call: TRBV5-1
j_call: TRBJ1-4
d_call: .
clone_size: many
cdr3_aa: CASSLASNTATNEKLFF
cdr3_nt: TGCGCCAGCAGCTTGGCCTCAAACACAGCAACTAATGAAAAACTGTTTTTT

v_call: TRBV27
j_call: TRBJ2-7
d_call: .
clone_size: many
cdr3_aa: CASSSLSSYEQYF
cdr3_nt: TGTGCCAGCAGTTCGCTTAGCTCCTACGAGCAGTACTTC

v_call: TRBV20-1
j_call: TRBJ1-2
d_call: .
clone_size: many
cdr3_aa: CSARGFVGVYGYTF
cdr3_nt: TGCAGTGCTAGGGGGTTTGTGGGGGTCTATGGCTACACCTTC

v_call: TRBV20-1
j_call: TRBJ1-1
d_call: .
clone_size: many
cdr3_aa: CSALGREGVGWTMNTEAFF
cdr3_nt: TGCAGTGCTTTGGGCAGGGAGGGCGTAGGTTGGACCATGAACACTGAAGCTTTCTTT

v_call: TRBV6-5
j_call: TRBJ2-7
d_call: .
clone_size: many
cdr3_aa: CASSERGGLYF
cdr3_nt: TGTGCCAGCAGCGAAAGGGGGGGACTGTACTTC

v_call: TRBV5-6
j_call: TRBJ2-1
d_call: TRBD2
clone_size: many
cdr3_aa: CASRPSGGAWNEQFF
cdr3_nt: TGTGCCAGCAGACCCAGCGGGGGGGCATGGAATGAGCAGTTCTTC

v_call: TRBV20-1
j_call: TRBJ2-5
d_call: .
clone_size: many
cdr3_aa: CSAPRQIQETQYF
cdr3_nt: TGCAGTGCTCCCAGACAGATCCAAGAGACCCAGTACTTC

v_call: TRBV5-1
j_call: TRBJ1-1
d_call: TRBD1
clone_size: many
cdr3_aa: CASSVQGAPTEAFF
cdr3_nt: TGCGCCAGCAGCGTCCAGGGGGCGCCCACTGAAGCTTTCTTT

v_call: TRBV21-1
j_call: TRBJ2-3
d_call: .
clone_size: .
cdr3_aa: CASSKGRGPDTQYF
cdr3_nt: TGTGCCAGCAGCAAAGGACGGGGGCCAGATACGCAGTATTTT

v_call: TRBV19
j_call: TRBJ1-1
d_call: .
clone_size: many
cdr3_aa: CASTLGVKGNTEAFF
cdr3_nt: TGTGCCAGTACCCTGGGGGTCAAGGGTAACACTGAAGCTTTCTTT

v_call: TRBV11-2
j_call: TRBJ2-7
d_call: TRBD1
clone_size: many
cdr3_aa: CASSLVYRGHYEQYF
cdr3_nt: TGTGCCAGCAGCTTAGTTTACAGGGGGCACTACGAGCAGTACTTC